This paragraph covers one T cell receptor beta chain sequence. This clonotype was seen many times. This receptor's antigen is unknown. Per-base qualities were not stored, and no clone one base away is much larger. This specimen belongs to a study of breast tumors, draining lymph nodes, adjacent tissues (TCRdb year 2016). Background for the entire study: The study compared TCR beta repertoires across tumor, adjacent nontumor tissue and axillary lymph nodes from breast cancer patients. In human breast cancer, the study set out to evaluate how tumor, surrounding tissue and draining lymph node repertoires relate to one another and whether T cells may move between these sites. Study-wide conclusions, independent of this receptor: The conclusion that tumor T cells originate in lymph nodes was framed as consistent with a hypothesis rather than directly demonstrated. Tumors showed preferential V and J gene usage, and their T-cell repertoire diversity fell below that of lymph nodes yet above that of nontumor tissue. The data were judged consistent with most tumor T cells deriving from the lymph node and then expanding within tumor tissue. Tumor and nontumor tissue repertoires were significantly more similar in luminal-like than in basal-like breast cancer.

Germline trimming: 7 bases from V, 0 bases from J; junction bases outside gene matches: 12. CDR1 LNHDA and CDR2 SQIVND are derived from the germline V gene (reference sequence). There are 19 amino acids in the CDR3, from cysteine to phenylalanine inclusive. Only CDR3 DNA remains: 57 bases, in frame from the first base. The sequencer was an Illumina HiSeq 2000. Multiplex PCR amplification was used to generate the TCR beta chain libraries. High-throughput sequencing was used to analyze the amplified TCR beta chain products. The public reads were reprocessed in TCRdb via fastp at Q25 and MiXCR, keeping in-frame beta chains. One record per CDR3 amino acid sequence lists the most common genes and DNA. The sample table lists 66,000 or so distinct CDR3 sequences, over 40% of them with a count of one. The ten largest make up over 7.5% of the sample.

This sequence uses TRBV19 and TRBJ1-4, with 12 middle bases fitting TRBD1. Sequencing used breast tumor tissue. This TCR came from a female donor with breast cancer. Some clones in this sample may be carry-over from other donors' samples. Read as DNA, the sequence is TGTGCCAGTATCAGCCGAGGGACAGGGGGCTATACAACTAATGAAAAACTGTTTTTT. This encodes CASISRGTGGYTTNEKLFF.